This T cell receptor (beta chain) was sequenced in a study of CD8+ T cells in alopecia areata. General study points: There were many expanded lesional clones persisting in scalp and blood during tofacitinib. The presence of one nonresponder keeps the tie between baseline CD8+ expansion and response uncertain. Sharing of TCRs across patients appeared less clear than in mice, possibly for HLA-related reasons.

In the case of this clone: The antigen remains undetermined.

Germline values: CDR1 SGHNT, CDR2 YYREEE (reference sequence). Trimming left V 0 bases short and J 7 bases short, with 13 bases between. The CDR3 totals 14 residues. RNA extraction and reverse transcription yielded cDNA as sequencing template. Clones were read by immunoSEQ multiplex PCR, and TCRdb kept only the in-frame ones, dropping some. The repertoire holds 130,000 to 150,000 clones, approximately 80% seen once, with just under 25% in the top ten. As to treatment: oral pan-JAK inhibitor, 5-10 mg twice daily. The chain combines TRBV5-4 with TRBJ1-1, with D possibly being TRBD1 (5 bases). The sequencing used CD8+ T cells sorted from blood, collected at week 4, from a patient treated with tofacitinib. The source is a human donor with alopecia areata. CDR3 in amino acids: CASSLARLGGEAFF. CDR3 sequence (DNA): TGTGCCAGCAGCTTGGCCAGACTTGGGGGTGAAGCTTTCTTT.